Below, 30 T cell receptor beta chains from the same sample are listed, as sequenced in a study of T cell responses to AZD1222 COVID-19 vaccine. Profiling relied on immunoSEQ multiplex PCR, and the TCRdb table lists in-frame clones only, not all of them. In the table there are 53,000 or so clones, 75% to 90% of which are singletons. Sequencing was performed on peripheral blood, taken on day 0 of MenACWY control vaccination. The receptors come from an adult in good health.

This chain uses TRBV30 with TRBJ2-6; no definite D call. CDR1 and CDR2 from the germline V gene are GTSNPN and SVGIG (reference sequence). This CDR3 is 14 amino acids long. V was trimmed by 2 bases and J by 7 bases, leaving 12 bases between them. As DNA, the CDR3 is TGTGCCTGGAGTTTAGGCTTAGGAGCCAACGTCCTGACTTTC. This gives the protein CAWSLGLGANVLTF.

This chain uses TRBV24-1 with TRBJ2-7; D gene uncertain. The V end lost 7 bases, the J end lost 2 bases, and 11 bases lay between the germline ends. Germline loops: CDR1 KGHDR, CDR2 SFDVKD. The CDR3 has 13 residues. The CDR3 reads CATSDLDTYEQYF. In DNA form, the CDR3 reads TGTGCCACCAGCGATCTAGACACCTACGAGCAGTACTTC.

The J gene is TRBJ1-1, the V gene TRBV11-2, with 8 nucleotides matching TRBD1. The CDR3 length is 19 residues. V trimming: 5 bases; J trimming: 11 bases; junction bases outside the gene matches: 28. The germline gives CDR1 SGHAT, CDR2 FQNNGV. The CDR3 is CASSDTRDRYISILRRAFF. The CDR3 nucleotides read TGTGCCAGCAGCGATACCCGGGACAGGTATATTTCTATTCTACGGAGGGCTTTCTTT.

The chain uses TRBV11-2 and TRBJ2-7; 7 bases map to TRBD2. J gave up 0 bases and V 1 base, and 3 bases lay outside the gene matches. This CDR3 has 15 amino acids. The germline CDR1 and CDR2 sequences are SGHAT and FQNNGV. The CDR3 DNA is TGTGCCAGCAGCTTAGGCGGGACTACCTCCTACGAGCAGTACTTC. This sequence encodes CASSLGGTTSYEQYF. Drawing the rest from reference TRBV11-2 and TRBJ2-7, the complete variable domain is EAGVAQSPRYKIIEKRQSVAFWCNPISGHATLYWYQQILGQGPKLLIQFQNNGVVDDSQLPKDRFSAERLKGVDSTLKIQPAKLEDSAVYLCASSLGGTTSYEQYFGPGTRLTVT.

This clone appeared a few times. The CDR3: CASRRIPDYGYTF. The CDR3 DNA follows: TGTGCCAGTCGGCGGATCCCTGACTATGGCTACACCTTC. The genes are TRBV19 and TRBJ1-2; no reliable D call. V was shortened by 8 bases and J by 3 bases, with 13 bases between the two germline ends. Germline V gene data show CDR1 as LNHDA and CDR2 as SQIVND (reference sequence). The CDR3 loop spans 13 amino acids.

This CDR3 is CASSTPARANYGYTF. The CDR3 DNA reads as TGTGCCAGCTCTACCCCGGCCCGAGCTAACTATGGCTACACCTTC. The chain carries TRBV6-5 and TRBJ1-2; no reliable D call. V lost 8 bases and J lost 0, with 16 bases in between. The germline V gene has CDR1 MNHEY and CDR2 SVGAGI. The CDR3 loop spans 15 amino acids.

The rearrangement links TRBV5-1 to TRBJ2-3, with D perhaps given as TRBD1 or TRBD2 (5 bases each). CDR1 and CDR2 (germline): SGHRS, YFSETQ. The CDR3 extends over 11 amino acids. V lost 2 bases, J lost 10 bases, and 8 bases lay in between. CDR3 in amino acids: CASSFPGPQYF. CDR3 nucleotides: TGCGCCAGCAGCTTCCCGGGGCCGCAGTATTTT.

This clone came up once. The gene calls are TRBV23-1 and TRBJ1-4, with D unresolved. TRBV23-1 is identified as an open reading frame with a role that is uncertain. This CDR3 region has 13 residues. Trimming left V 11 bases short and J 0 bases short, with 10 bases between. Here the CDR3 reads CARPPATNEKLFF. For the CDR3, the DNA is TGCGCCCGCCCTCCTGCAACTAATGAAAAACTGTTTTTT.

V is TRBV6-5 and J is TRBJ2-5; 11 positions agree with TRBD2. The CDR3 sequence is 14 residues long. Germline assignment: CDR1 MNHEY and CDR2 SVGAGI. The J segment lost 3 bases and the V segment lost 8 bases, leaving 5 bases of the junction unmatched. The CDR3 is CASGELAGEETQYF. The DNA of the CDR3 is TGTGCCAGCGGCGAACTAGCGGGAGAAGAGACCCAGTACTTC.

The rearrangement joins TRBV6-5 to TRBJ1-5; possibly TRBD1 for D (5 bases). Germline values: CDR1 MNHEY, CDR2 SVGAGI. The CDR3 is made up of 14 amino acids. V was shortened by 5 bases and J by 7 bases, with 15 bases between the two germline ends. The CDR3 coding sequence is TGTGCCAGCAGTACCAGAGGAGGGGTGCAGCCCCAGCATTTT. Translating gives CASSTRGGVQPQHF.

The chain has TRBV29-1 and TRBJ2-3, with 7 positions matching TRBD2. Germline V gives CDR1 SQVTM, CDR2 ANQGSEA. V dropped 4 bases and J dropped 1; count of bases not matched to a gene: 2. This CDR3 has 13 amino acids. In DNA form, the CDR3 reads TGCAGCGTTGGGGGAGGGCGCACAGATACGCAGTATTTT. Its translation: CSVGGGRTDTQYF.

V usage is TRBV7-9 and J usage is TRBJ2-3; TRBD2 might be the D (5 bases). The germline V and J ends were trimmed by 0 bases and 4 bases, with 14 bases remaining between them. The V gene's germline CDR1 is SEHNR and CDR2 FQNEAQ (reference sequence). The CDR3 extends over 16 amino acids. CDR3 coding DNA: TGTGCCAGCAGCTTAGCGGTCGGGATAGCCTCAGATACGCAGTATTTT. Its translation: CASSLAVGIASDTQYF.

The chain links TRBV4-1 to TRBJ2-7, with no clear D. Germline lookup yields CDR1 MGHRA and CDR2 YSYEKL. V lost 4 bases, J lost 0 bases, and 13 bases lay in between. This CDR3 spans 15 amino acids. This chain's CDR3 is CASSPTSIASYEQYF. The CDR3 DNA sequence: TGCGCCAGCAGCCCAACCTCCATAGCCTCCTACGAGCAGTACTTC.

The chain is built from TRBV6-7 and TRBJ1-3, with a tentative D call TRBD1 (5 bases). TRBV6-7 is an ORF; its function is uncertain. The CDR3 loop spans 18 amino acids. V was shortened by 6 bases and J by 0 bases, with 21 bases between the two germline ends. CDR3 region: CASSERGASPSSGNTIYF. In nucleotides, the CDR3 is TGTGCCAGCAGCGAGAGAGGGGCCAGCCCCAGCTCTGGAAACACCATATATTTT.

Details on this clone: Distinct nucleotide sequences in the sample also encode this CDR3. The J gene is TRBJ1-1, the V gene TRBV29-1; D possibly corresponds to TRBD1 (5 bases). Germline V gives CDR1 SQVTM, CDR2 ANQGSEA. Between the trimmed V and J ends, which lost 7 bases and 8 bases, there was a span of 14 bases. The CDR3 has 11 amino acids. The CDR3 sequence: CSGGSRAEAFF. In DNA, the CDR3 is TGCAGCGGGGGGAGCAGGGCCGAAGCTTTCTTT.

The chain combines TRBV23-1 with TRBJ1-1; possible D gene TRBD1, 6 bases. TRBV23-1 belongs to the ORF category, with a function that is uncertain. The ends were cut back, 4 bases at V and 1 base at J, with 22 bases in the middle. This CDR3 spans 18 amino acids. As DNA, the CDR3 is TGCGCCAGCAGTCTCAGGGGCAGAGAGAGCTTGCCGAACACTGAAGCTTTCTTT. This encodes CASSLRGRESLPNTEAFF.

The chain uses TRBV28 and TRBJ2-5; D possibly uses TRBD1 or TRBD2 (6 bases each). The germline CDR1 and CDR2 sequences are MDHEN and SYDVKM. Trimming removed 7 bases at V and 0 bases at J, with 12 bases between. The CDR3 sequence is 14 residues long. CDR3 sequence: CASIKGGHQETQYF. In nucleotides, the CDR3 is TGTGCCAGCATCAAGGGGGGCCACCAAGAGACCCAGTACTTC.

This clone turned up a few times. V and J are TRBV7-9 and TRBJ2-7; no clear D gene. CDR3 length: 17 residues. Germline V CDR1 and CDR2: SEHNR, FQNEAQ (reference sequence). V was trimmed by 5 bases and J by 1 base, leaving 21 bases between them. The CDR3 sequence is CASSNSILKKGSYEQYF. The CDR3 DNA reads as TGTGCCAGCAGCAATTCGATACTCAAAAAAGGGTCCTACGAGCAGTACTTC.

This chain connects TRBV5-8 to TRBJ1-6; 8 positions agree with TRBD1. Germline CDR1 SGHTS, CDR2 YDEGEE. V shed 6 bases, J shed 5 bases, and the junction held 7 bases outside the gene matches. The CDR3 runs to 15 residues. CDR3 in amino acids: CASTPRTGNNSPLHF. DNA of the CDR3: TGTGCCAGCACGCCGAGGACAGGGAATAATTCACCCCTCCACTTT.

V gene TRBV3-1 (or the pseudogene TRBV3-2) combines with J gene TRBJ2-7; 9 nucleotides align to TRBD2. J was trimmed by 3 bases and V by 4 bases; bases with no gene match: 13. Germline CDR1 is LGHDT and CDR2 is YNNKEL (reference sequence). The CDR3 is 17 amino acids. The CDR3 reads CASSPSRGSGRFYEQYF. CDR3 sequence (DNA): TGTGCCAGCAGCCCGTCGCGCGGTAGCGGGAGATTCTACGAGCAGTACTTC.

The chain links TRBV5-5 to TRBJ2-7; tentative D call: TRBD1 (6 bases). V lost 3 bases, J lost 6 bases, and 16 bases lay in between. Germline CDR1 reads SGHKS; CDR2 reads YYEKEE (reference sequence). The CDR3 sequence is 14 residues long. DNA of the CDR3: TGTGCCAGCAGCTATGCTGGGGGCGCGGCCGAGCAGTACTTC. This translates into CASSYAGGAAEQYF.

This clone has a handful of counts. The chain links TRBV15 to TRBJ1-1; perhaps TRBD1 as D (5 bases). The CDR3 contains 15 residues. CDR1 and CDR2 (germline): LNHNV, YYDKDF (reference sequence). V was pared by 6 bases and J by 2 bases, with 16 bases between. The CDR3 nucleotides are TGTGCCACCAGGGATGACCACGGACAAAACACTGAAGCTTTCTTT. The encoded protein is CATRDDHGQNTEAFF.

The chain is built from TRBV25-1 and TRBJ2-1, with 7 bases aligning to TRBD2. This CDR3 comprises 13 residues. Germline assignment: CDR1 MGHDK and CDR2 SYGVNS. V dropped 7 bases and J dropped 5; count of bases not matched to a gene: 5. CDR3 DNA sequence: TGTGCCAGCACCTCAGCGGGAAACAATGAGCAGTTCTTC. Residues: CASTSAGNNEQFF.

The chain recombines TRBV29-1 with TRBJ2-1; 8 positions agree with TRBD2. The germline CDR1 and CDR2 sequences are SQVTM and ANQGSEA. Trimming took 1 base from V and 5 from J; bases not matched to a gene: 13. This CDR3 spans 17 amino acids. CDR3 in DNA: TGCAGCGTTGAAGGCGCGGAGGGAGCGGGGGCCGACAATGAGCAGTTCTTC. Translated: CSVEGAEGAGADNEQFF.

The rearrangement links TRBV19 to TRBJ1-5, with D uncertain. Germline CDR1 is LNHDA and CDR2 is SQIVND (reference sequence). The CDR3 runs 15 residues. V was cut by 1 base and J by 1 base, with 8 bases left in between. The DNA of the CDR3 is TGTGCCAGTAGTATAGCGGGTCTGAGCAATCAGCCCCAGCATTTT. This encodes CASSIAGLSNQPQHF.

The genes are TRBV6-4 and TRBJ2-1; D uncertain. V gave up 8 bases and J gave up 7 bases, with 12 bases separating them. The V gene's germline CDR1 is MRHNA and CDR2 SNTAGT. This CDR3 is 12 amino acids long. The CDR3 is CASANRANEQFF. CDR3 coding DNA: TGTGCCAGCGCAAACAGAGCGAATGAGCAGTTCTTC.

Points on this clone: The same CDR3 arises from other DNA sequences in this sample as well. This chain connects TRBV28 to TRBJ1-2; a possible D gene is TRBD1 (5 bases). V shed 3 bases and J shed 1 base, with 6 bases lying between them. Germline assignment: CDR1 MDHEN and CDR2 SYDVKM. CDR3 length: 13 residues. As DNA, the CDR3 is TGTGCCAGCAGTTTGGGGGGTAACTATGGCTACACCTTC. Protein sequence: CASSLGGNYGYTF.

This rearrangement joins TRBV10-3 to TRBJ1-1; D gene ambiguous. The V end lost 6 bases, the J end lost 4 bases, and 6 bases lay between the germline ends. Germline loops: CDR1 ENHRY, CDR2 SYGVKD. This CDR3 spans 11 amino acids. Here the CDR3 reads CAIRTGTEAFF. CDR3 nucleotide sequence: TGTGCCATCAGGACTGGCACTGAAGCTTTCTTT.

This clone was recorded a few times. The rearrangement links TRBV18 to TRBJ1-5, with D possibly TRBD1 on 5 matching bases. V was trimmed by 2 bases and J by 2 bases, leaving 13 bases between them. The CDR3 extends over 16 amino acids. Germline CDR1 and CDR2: KGHSH and LQKENI. Written as DNA, the CDR3 is TGTGCCAGCTCACCAGGGACCTCCTCGGGCAATCAGCCCCAGCATTTT. This encodes CASSPGTSSGNQPQHF.

This rearrangement joins TRBV5-4 to TRBJ1-2; 7 bases fit TRBD1. J gave up 4 bases and V 4 bases, and 4 bases lay outside the gene matches. Germline loops: CDR1 SGHNT, CDR2 YYREEE (reference sequence). The CDR3 is 13 amino acids. The CDR3: CASSRQGIYGYTF. CDR3 DNA: TGTGCCAGCAGCCGACAGGGCATCTATGGCTACACCTTC.